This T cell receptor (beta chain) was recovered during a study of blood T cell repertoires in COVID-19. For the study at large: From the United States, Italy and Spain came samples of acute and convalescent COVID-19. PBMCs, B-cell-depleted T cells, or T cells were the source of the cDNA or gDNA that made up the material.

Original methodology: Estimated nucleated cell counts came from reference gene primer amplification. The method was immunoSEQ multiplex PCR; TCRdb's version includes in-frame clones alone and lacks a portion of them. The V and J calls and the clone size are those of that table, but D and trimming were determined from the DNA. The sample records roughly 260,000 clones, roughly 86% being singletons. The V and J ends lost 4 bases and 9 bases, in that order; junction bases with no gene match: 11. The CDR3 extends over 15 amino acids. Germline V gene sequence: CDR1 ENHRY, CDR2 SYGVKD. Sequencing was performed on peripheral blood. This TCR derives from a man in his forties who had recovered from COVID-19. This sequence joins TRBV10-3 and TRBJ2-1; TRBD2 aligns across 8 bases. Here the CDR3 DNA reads TGTGCCATCAGTGCTCCCGGGGGGGCCGATGTTGAGCAGTTCTTC. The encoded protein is CAISAPGGADVEQFF.